Many counts were recorded for the clone carrying this T cell receptor (beta chain). The sample is drawn from a study of CD8 T cells in ankylosing spondylitis. The CDR3 totals 15 residues. Per the germline V gene, CDR1 is KGHDR and CDR2 is SFDVKD. V was cut by 4 bases and J by 4 bases, with 12 bases left in between. TCRdb redid the calling of the 5' RACE reads with MiXCR, one entry per CDR3 protein. The sample records 150,000 or so distinct CDR3 sequences, around 19% being singletons. The material sequenced was blood, either unsorted or a sorted T cell fraction (not recorded which). The J gene is TRBJ2-2, the V gene TRBV24-1, with unresolved D. The TCR comes from a male donor with ankylosing spondylitis or in good health (not recorded which). CDR3 sequence: CATSDPREGTGELFF. CDR3 nucleotide sequence: TGTGCCACCAGTGACCCTAGGGAAGGCACCGGGGAGCTGTTTTTT.